This T cell receptor beta chain was captured in a study of cytomegalovirus exposure and HLA in healthy donors. The PCR contained 60 Vbeta and 13 Jbeta primers. Clones were read by immunoSEQ multiplex PCR, and TCRdb kept only the in-frame ones, dropping some. The repertoire consists of around 130,000 clones, with 75% to 85% occurring once and the leading ten covering approximately 1.8%. Trimming took off 3 bases at V and 3 bases at J, with 9 bases between the two ends. CDR3 length: 14 amino acids. Germline V gene lookup returns CDR1 SEHNR and CDR2 FQNEAQ (reference sequence). The receptor was isolated from a middle-aged man in good health and CMV-seronegative. The sample consisted of PBMCs. The genes are TRBV7-9 and TRBJ1-5; D perhaps matches TRBD1 (5 bases). CDR3 coding DNA: TGTGCCAGCAGCTTCGCAGGGAACAATCAGCCCCAGCATTTT. Translating gives CASSFAGNNQPQHF.